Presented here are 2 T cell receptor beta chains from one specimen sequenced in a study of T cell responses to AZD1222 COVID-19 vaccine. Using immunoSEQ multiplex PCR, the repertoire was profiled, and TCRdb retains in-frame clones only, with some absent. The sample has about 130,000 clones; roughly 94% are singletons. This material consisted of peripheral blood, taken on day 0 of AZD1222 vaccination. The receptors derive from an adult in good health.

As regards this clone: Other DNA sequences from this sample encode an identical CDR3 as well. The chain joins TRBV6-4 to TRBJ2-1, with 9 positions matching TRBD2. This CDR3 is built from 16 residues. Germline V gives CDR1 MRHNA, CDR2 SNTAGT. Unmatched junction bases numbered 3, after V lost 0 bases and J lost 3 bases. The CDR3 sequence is CASSDSRAGGYNEQFF. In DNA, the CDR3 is TGTGCCAGCAGTGACTCGAGAGCGGGGGGCTACAATGAGCAGTTCTTC.

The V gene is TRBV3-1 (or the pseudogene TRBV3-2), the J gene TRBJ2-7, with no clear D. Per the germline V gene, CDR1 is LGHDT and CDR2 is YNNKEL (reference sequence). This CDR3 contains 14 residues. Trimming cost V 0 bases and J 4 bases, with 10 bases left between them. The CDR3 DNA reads TGTGCCAGCAGCCAAGAACCGCTCGGTTACGAGCAGTACTTC. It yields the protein CASSQEPLGYEQYF.